A single sample is the source of the 14 T cell receptor beta chains below, sequenced in a study of blood T cells in healthy people across ages. A second about 6 to 12 cycle PCR used barcoded and J-beta primers. Each CDR3 protein is one row after TCRdb ran MiXCR on the 5' RACE reads. Altogether under 700,000 distinct CDR3 sequences are present, approximately 25% being singletons, with the ten largest covering roughly 9%. The data also belong to a second study, concerning T cells of mothers and their children.

Sequencing input: blood. Receptors originate from a boy aged 5-17 years in good health.

The rearrangement joins TRBV20-1 to TRBJ1-1, with 8 bases that match TRBD1. CDR1 DFQATT and CDR2 SNEGSKA come from the germline V gene (reference sequence). The V and J ends lost 5 bases and 5 bases, in that order; junction bases with no gene match: 7. CDR3 length: 13 amino acids. The CDR3 coding sequence is TGCAGTGCTGCTGACAGGGGAGGTACTGAAGCTTTCTTT. Translating gives CSAADRGGTEAFF.

The chain recombines TRBV20-1 with TRBJ2-3; D is possibly TRBD2 (5 bases). Trimming stripped 5 bases from V and 1 base from J, with 10 bases between. In germline, CDR1 is DFQATT, CDR2 SNEGSKA (reference sequence). The CDR3 totals 13 residues. The CDR3 coding sequence is TGCAGTGCTCCGGAGGTCGGCACAGATACGCAGTATTTT. It translates to CSAPEVGTDTQYF.

V is TRBV11-1 and J is TRBJ2-5; D may match TRBD1 or TRBD2 (5 bases each). V was shortened by 6 bases and J by 1 base, with 9 bases between the two germline ends. CDR3 length equals 13 residues. Germline V gives CDR1 SGHAT, CDR2 FQDESV (reference sequence). CDR3 region: CASRGRFQETQYF. CDR3 coding DNA: TGTGCCAGCAGGGGACGGTTCCAAGAGACCCAGTACTTC.

CDR3 sequence: CSVYRGGRETYEQYF. The CDR3 coding sequence is TGCAGCGTTTATAGGGGGGGCAGGGAGACCTACGAGCAGTACTTC. This chain connects TRBV29-1 to TRBJ2-5, with D maybe TRBD2 (7 bases). The end of the DNA is better explained by TRBJ2-7, so the J call may be wrong. Germline CDR1 and CDR2: SQVTM and ANQGSEA. CDR3 size: 15 residues.

The chain has TRBV7-3 and TRBJ2-5, with D maybe TRBD2 (5 bases). CDR1 SGHTA and CDR2 FQGTGA come from the germline V gene. CDR3 length: 13 amino acids. Trimming left V 5 bases short and J 7 bases short, with 14 bases between. In nucleotides, the CDR3 is TGTGCCAGCAGCCATACCGACGAGGGGACCCAGTACTTC. Translated, it gives CASSHTDEGTQYF.

Points on this clonotype: An end of the junction differs from the germline gene, which may be a read error. The CDR3 here is CAGSQFTSGGSGELFF. Here the CDR3 DNA reads TGCGCCGGCAGCCAGTTTACTAGCGGGGGGTCCGGGGAGCTGTTTTTT. The J gene is TRBJ2-2, the V gene TRBV4-3; TRBD2 aligns across 12 bases. This CDR3 is 16 amino acids long. CDR1 is LGHNA and CDR2 is YSLEER in the germline V gene.

This clonotype was observed a single time. The CDR3 DNA reads TGTGCCAGCAGACGGACCGGGACGGATCACAATGAGCAGTTCTTC. Translating gives CASRRTGTDHNEQFF. The rearrangement uses TRBV12-3 or TRBV12-4 and TRBJ2-5, with D perhaps being TRBD1 or TRBD2 (5 bases each). TRBJ2-1 explains the end of the DNA better; the J call may be wrong. The CDR3 contains 15 residues.

The chain joins TRBV12-3 or TRBV12-4 to TRBJ2-1; 7 nucleotides align to TRBD1. The ends lost 7 bases at V and 4 bases at J; junction bases unmatched: 7. This CDR3 spans 14 amino acids. This chain's CDR3 is CASTGTVKYNEQFF. The CDR3 nucleotides are TGTGCCAGCACGGGGACAGTTAAATACAATGAGCAGTTCTTC.

A few counts support this clonotype. The genes are TRBV9 and TRBJ1-3; D is possibly TRBD1 (5 bases). The V end was cut by 4 bases, the J end by 2 bases, with 10 bases between. This CDR3 is built from 14 residues. CDR1 and CDR2 (germline): SGDLS, YYNGEE. CDR3 in DNA: TGTGCCAGCAGCCCCCGGGGGACTGGAAACACCATATATTTT. Translation gives CASSPRGTGNTIYF.

This clonotype was seen more than once but under ten times. Here the CDR3 reads CASSESEQYF. CDR3 nucleotides: TGTGCCAGCAGTGAATCTGAGCAGTACTTC. The genes are TRBV2 and TRBJ2-7, with D uncertain. V lost 2 bases and J lost 7, with 3 bases in between. Germline assignment: CDR1 SNHLY and CDR2 FYNNEI. The CDR3 has 10 residues.

This sequence joins TRBV9 and TRBJ2-5; possible D gene TRBD1, 5 bases. The better agreement between TRBJ2-7 and the DNA end casts doubt on the J call. The germline V gene has CDR1 SGDLS and CDR2 YYNGEE. The CDR3 consists of 17 residues. The CDR3 bases are TGTGCCAGCAGTCCCAGGGCCCATCAGGATAAATACTACGAGCAGTACTTC. It yields the protein CASSPRAHQDKYYEQYF.

V gene TRBV7-2 combines with J gene TRBJ2-3; 11 bases are shared with TRBD2. CDR1 and CDR2 (germline): SGHTA, FQGNSA. With 0 bases clipped from V and 3 bases from J, the junction kept 2 bases outside the gene matches. The CDR3 length is 16 residues. The CDR3 is CASSLAASGRTDTQYF. Written as DNA, the CDR3 is TGTGCCAGCAGCTTAGCGGCTAGCGGGAGGACAGATACGCAGTATTTT.

The chain is built from TRBV4-3 and TRBJ2-7; D perhaps matches TRBD1 (6 bases). This CDR3 spans 16 amino acids. Looked up from germline, CDR1 is LGHNA and CDR2 is YSLEER. Between the trimmed V and J ends, which lost 0 bases and 2 bases, there was a span of 14 bases. The CDR3 spells CASSQDWVAGAYEQYF. CDR3 bases: TGCGCCAGCAGCCAAGATTGGGTAGCAGGGGCCTACGAGCAGTACTTC.

This clonotype was counted a few times. V is TRBV7-3 and J is TRBJ2-7; the D is unclear. V was cut by 0 bases and J by 5 bases, with 11 bases left in between. Per germline, CDR1 SGHTA and CDR2 FQGTGA. The CDR3 has 14 residues. CDR3 sequence (DNA): TGTGCCAGCAGCTTAACAGGGTTTGGGCACGAGCAGTACTTC. It encodes CASSLTGFGHEQYF. The variable domain in full, completed from reference TRBV7-3 and TRBJ2-7, reads GAGVSQTPSNKVTEKGKYVELRCDPISGHTALYWYRQSLGQGPEFLIYFQGTGAADDSGLPNDRFFAVRPEGSVSTLKIQRTERGDSAVYLCASSLTGFGHEQYFGPGTRLTVT.